These 32 T cell receptor beta chains share one sample of origin, sequenced in a study of yellow fever vaccine responses in identical twins. TCRdb passed the RT-PCR reads through MiXCR, listing each CDR3 protein once. The sample yields about 19,000 distinct CDR3 sequences, around 70% seen once. The sample here was T cells from blood (PBMCs), unsorted or a sorted subset (not recorded which), taken before or after yellow fever vaccination (not recorded which). These receptors were collected from a woman under 30 who received the yellow fever vaccine.

The CDR3 sequence is CSVDDSDRDITFGEAFF. In nucleotides, the CDR3 is TGCAGCGTTGATGACTCGGACAGGGACATCACGTTCGGGGAAGCTTTCTTT. The genes are TRBV29-1 and TRBJ1-1, with 8 bases aligning to TRBD1. Germline lookup yields CDR1 SQVTM and CDR2 ANQGSEA. Trimming removed 3 bases from V and 8 bases from J; junction bases left unmatched: 20. This CDR3 has 17 residues.

The chain couples TRBV11-3 to TRBJ2-3, with 11 positions matching TRBD2. This CDR3 spans 16 amino acids. V was clipped by 5 bases and J by 4 bases; unmatched bases: 8. CDR1 is SGHNT and CDR2 is YENEEA in the germline V gene. The CDR3 coding sequence is TGTGCCAGCAGCCAATGGACTAGCGGGTGGGCAGATACGCAGTATTTT. It yields the protein CASSQWTSGWADTQYF. The full variable domain, completed using reference TRBV11-3 and TRBJ2-3, is EAGVVQSPRYKIIEKKQPVAFWCNPISGHNTLYWYLQNLGQGPELLIRYENEEAVDDSQLPKDRFSAERLKGVDSTLKIQPAELGDSAVYLCASSQWTSGWADTQYFGPGTRLTVL.

The chain couples TRBV5-6 to TRBJ2-7, with 7 bases lining up with TRBD1. Losses at the gene ends were 1 base for V and 7 bases for J; bases not matched to a gene: 14. This CDR3 contains 16 residues. The germline CDR1 and CDR2 sequences are SGHDT and YYEEEE. CDR3 bases: TGTGCCAGCAGCTTGACACCTCGGGACAGTGGTAGTGAGCAGTACTTC. This gives the protein CASSLTPRDSGSEQYF.

This clonotype turned up a few times. This chain connects TRBV2 to TRBJ2-3; weak D call: TRBD1 (5 bases). Per the germline V gene, CDR1 is SNHLY and CDR2 is FYNNEI. V was cut by 4 bases and J by 2 bases, with 10 bases left in between. The CDR3 contains 14 residues. CDR3 nucleotides: TGTGCCAGCAGTGGTGACAGTAACACAGATACGCAGTATTTT. The encoded protein is CASSGDSNTDTQYF.

This clonotype counts as medium-sized. V is TRBV6-4 and J is TRBJ2-3; the D gene could be TRBD1 or TRBD2 (5 bases each). The CDR3 is 18 residues long. Germline V gene lookup returns CDR1 MRHNA and CDR2 SNTAGT. Trimming left V 0 bases short and J 2 bases short, with 18 bases between. This CDR3 is CASSDSLRANRHTDTQYF. The CDR3 region has the DNA TGTGCCAGCAGTGACTCGTTGCGGGCTAACAGGCACACAGATACGCAGTATTTT.

The chain couples TRBV7-6 to TRBJ2-3, with TRBD2 identical over 8 bases. With 0 bases clipped from V and 5 bases from J, the junction kept 7 bases outside the gene matches. CDR1 is SGHVS, CDR2 FNYEAQ, per germline. The CDR3 sequence is 16 residues long. The CDR3 coding sequence is TGTGCCAGCAGCTTAGCGGTAGCGGGAAACGGAGATACGCAGTATTTT. This codes for CASSLAVAGNGDTQYF.

The CDR3 DNA sequence: TGTGCCATCAGTGAGTCGAGTCAGTTGAGCTCCTATAATTCACCCCTCCACTTT. Translated: CAISESSQLSSYNSPLHF. V and J are TRBV10-3 and TRBJ1-6, with no clear D. V dropped 0 bases and J dropped 0 bases, with 12 bases sitting between them. In germline, CDR1 is ENHRY, CDR2 SYGVKD. The CDR3 is made up of 18 amino acids.

Only one count was recorded for this clonotype. The chain uses TRBV20-1 and TRBJ2-1; D tentatively reads TRBD1 or TRBD2 (5 bases each). CDR1 DFQATT and CDR2 SNEGSKA come from the germline V gene (reference sequence). Trimming removed 3 bases from V and 8 bases from J, with 11 bases in between. The CDR3 is 12 residues long. The CDR3 DNA follows: TGCAGTGCTAGCCTCCGGGGCGATGAGCAGTTCTTC. Translating it yields CSASLRGDEQFF.

Here the CDR3 DNA reads TGTGCCAGCAGCTTAGCGCTAGGGGGTTACGAGCAGTACTTC. Its translation: CASSLALGGYEQYF. The chain links TRBV7-8 to TRBJ2-7; tentatively, D is TRBD1 (6 bases). This CDR3 has 14 amino acids. Trimming pared 0 bases from V and 4 bases from J, leaving 10 bases between. CDR1 is SGHVS and CDR2 is FQNEAQ in the germline V gene. Combining the CDR3 with reference TRBV7-8 and TRBJ2-7 gives the whole variable domain GAGVSQSPRYKVAKRGQDVALRCDPISGHVSLFWYQQALGQGPEFLTYFQNEAQLDKSGLPSDRFFAERPEGSVSTLKIQRTQQEDSAVYLCASSLALGGYEQYFGPGTRLTVT.

The chain carries TRBV9 and TRBJ2-7; D gene unclear. V was trimmed by 0 bases and J by 5 bases, leaving 9 bases between them. Germline lookup yields CDR1 SGDLS and CDR2 YYNGEE. This CDR3 is built from 13 residues. CDR3 sequence: CASSVDMGDEQYF. The CDR3 DNA follows: TGTGCCAGCAGCGTAGATATGGGTGACGAGCAGTACTTC. The entire variable domain, with the rest obtained from reference TRBV9 and TRBJ2-7, is as follows: DSGVTQTPKHLITATGQRVTLRCSPRSGDLSVYWYQQSLDQGLQFLIQYYNGEERAKGNILERFSAQQFPDLHSELNLSSLELGDSALYFCASSVDMGDEQYFGPGTRLTVT.

This chain links TRBV2 with TRBJ1-6; 8 bases agree with TRBD1. With V trimmed by 5 bases and J by 15 bases, 6 bases remained unmatched. Germline lookup yields CDR1 SNHLY and CDR2 FYNNEI. This CDR3 has 12 amino acids. CDR3 nucleotide sequence: TGTGCCAGCAGTCTACAGGGGGAAGTCCTCCACTTT. It is translated as CASSLQGEVLHF.

The chain carries TRBV4-3 and TRBJ2-7; D not resolved. Trimming took off 2 bases at V and 1 base at J, with 15 bases between the two ends. Germline CDR1 and CDR2: LGHNA and YSLEER. This CDR3 comprises 16 residues. The CDR3 nucleotides are TGCGCCAGCAGCCAATCTTGGCCCGGGCCATCCTACGAGCAGTACTTC. This translates into CASSQSWPGPSYEQYF.

The sample holds a few counts of this clonotype. The DNA for the CDR3 is TGTGCCAGCAGCTTAGAAGAGCGAAAATACGAGCAGTACTTC. Translated, it gives CASSLEERKYEQYF. The rearrangement uses TRBV11-1 and TRBJ2-7, with D unclear. The V gene lost 1 base and the J gene lost 4 bases, with 11 bases spanning the gap. Per germline, CDR1 SGHAT and CDR2 FQDESV (reference sequence). This CDR3 is built from 14 residues.

This clonotype was seen more than once but under ten times. The gene calls are TRBV11-1 and TRBJ1-1; maybe TRBD1 (5 bases). CDR1 and CDR2 from the germline V gene are SGHAT and FQDESV (reference sequence). The CDR3 length is 15 residues. V shed 7 bases and J shed 1 base, with 16 bases lying between them. CDR3 protein: CASINWGGRNTEAFF. As DNA, the CDR3 is TGTGCCAGCATCAATTGGGGGGGAAGGAACACTGAAGCTTTCTTT.

The chain employs TRBV29-1 and TRBJ2-1; 12 bases are shared with TRBD2. This CDR3 has 14 amino acids. The germline V gene encodes CDR1 SQVTM and CDR2 ANQGSEA. The V segment lost 7 bases and the J segment 8 bases; nucleotides outside the gene matches: 9. The DNA of the CDR3 is TGCAGCGCTGGACTAGCGGGAAAGGTGGATGAGCAGTTCTTC. The encoded protein is CSAGLAGKVDEQFF.

The chain carries TRBV4-2 and TRBJ2-3; possibly TRBD2 for D (6 bases). V lost 4 bases to trimming and J lost 2 bases, with 10 bases between them. The CDR3 totals 14 residues. Germline values: CDR1 LGHNA, CDR2 YNFKEQ. The CDR3 loop is CASSPGLYTDTQYF. CDR3 nucleotide sequence: TGTGCCAGCAGCCCGGGACTTTACACAGATACGCAGTATTTT.

V usage is TRBV7-7 and J usage is TRBJ2-1, with TRBD1 identical over 9 bases. CDR1 SSHAT and CDR2 FNYEAQ come from the germline V gene (reference sequence). The CDR3 contains 14 residues. V lost 5 bases, J lost 8 bases, and 7 bases stayed unmatched. The CDR3 DNA reads TGTGCCAGCAGCACCGGGACAGGGTTGGATGAGCAGTTCTTC. Protein: CASSTGTGLDEQFF. Full variable domain (rest looked up from reference TRBV7-7 and TRBJ2-1): GAGVSQSPRYKVTKRGQDVTLRCDPISSHATLYWYQQALGQGPEFLTYFNYEAQPDKSGLPSDRFSAERPEGSISTLTIQRTEQRDSAMYRCASSTGTGLDEQFFGPGTRLTVL.

Here the CDR3 reads CASSPGTVNSPLHF. The CDR3 DNA sequence: TGTGCCAGCTCACCAGGGACGGTAAATTCACCCCTCCACTTT. V and J are TRBV18 and TRBJ1-6, with a possible D match to TRBD1 (5 bases). Per germline, CDR1 KGHSH and CDR2 LQKENI. Trimming stripped 2 bases from V and 7 bases from J, with 9 bases between. The CDR3 has 14 residues.

The gene calls are TRBV20-1 and TRBJ2-1; D not certain. CDR1 is DFQATT and CDR2 is SNEGSKA in the germline V gene (reference sequence). The CDR3 runs 11 residues. CDR3 nucleotides: TGCATCGTCACAAACACCAATGAGCAGTTCTTC. This gives the protein CIVTNTNEQFF.

This rearrangement joins TRBV9 to TRBJ2-1; 12 bases match TRBD2. Germline-derived CDR1 and CDR2 are SGDLS and YYNGEE. This CDR3 is 14 amino acids long. The V and J ends lost 3 bases and 14 bases, in that order; junction bases with no gene match: 9. CDR3 loop: CASSETSGSVREFF. The CDR3 bases are TGTGCCAGCAGCGAGACTAGCGGGAGTGTTAGGGAGTTCTTC.

V and J are TRBV11-2 and TRBJ2-1; 7 nucleotides match TRBD2. Germline CDR1 SGHAT, CDR2 FQNNGV. J gave up 2 bases and V 5 bases, and 6 bases lay outside the gene matches. This CDR3 has 15 amino acids. CDR3 in amino acids: CASSPLGGTYNEQFF. As DNA, the CDR3 is TGTGCCAGCAGCCCCCTCGGGGGGACCTACAATGAGCAGTTCTTC. Full variable domain (remainder filled in from reference TRBV11-2 and TRBJ2-1): EAGVAQSPRYKIIEKRQSVAFWCNPISGHATLYWYQQILGQGPKLLIQFQNNGVVDDSQLPKDRFSAERLKGVDSTLKIQPAKLEDSAVYLCASSPLGGTYNEQFFGPGTRLTVL.

V gene TRBV9 combines with J gene TRBJ2-7; 7 bases line up with TRBD1. Germline V gives CDR1 SGDLS, CDR2 YYNGEE. The CDR3 is 16 residues long. V lost 0 bases and J lost 1; bases outside the gene matches: 7. The CDR3 protein is CASSVDRGRGSYEQYF. The CDR3, as DNA: TGTGCCAGCAGCGTAGATAGGGGCAGGGGGTCCTACGAGCAGTACTTC.

The V and J genes are TRBV12-3 or TRBV12-4 and TRBJ2-7; D is possibly TRBD1 (5 bases). Trimming removed 1 base from V and 5 bases from J, with 18 bases in between. CDR3 size: 16 residues. CDR3 protein: CASSLVGAAGSHEQYF. CDR3 DNA: TGTGCCAGCAGTTTAGTAGGGGCGGCAGGGTCCCACGAGCAGTACTTC.

V usage is TRBV19 and J usage is TRBJ1-5; D perhaps matches TRBD1 (5 bases). CDR3 size: 16 residues. Germline V gene lookup returns CDR1 LNHDA and CDR2 SQIVND (reference sequence). Trimming took 5 bases from V and 0 from J, leaving 14 bases between them. The CDR3 region is CASSYGTVLSNQPQHF. The CDR3 DNA reads TGTGCCAGTAGTTATGGGACGGTACTTAGCAATCAGCCCCAGCATTTT.

The chain recombines TRBV6-5 with TRBJ2-7; D is tentatively TRBD1 or TRBD2 (5 bases each). Trimming removed 4 bases at V and 4 bases at J, with 11 bases between. CDR1 is MNHEY, CDR2 SVGAGI, per germline. The CDR3 runs 13 residues. This CDR3 reads CASSFRDGYEQYF. The CDR3 region has the DNA TGTGCCAGCAGTTTCCGGGACGGGTACGAGCAGTACTTC.

J is TRBJ2-3 and V is TRBV11-2; 8 bases agree with TRBD2. Germline-derived CDR1 and CDR2 are SGHAT and FQNNGV. The CDR3 covers 14 residues. V was clipped by 3 bases and J by 5 bases; unmatched bases: 4. Written as DNA, the CDR3 is TGTGCCAGCAGCTTCAGCGGGAGTGTAGATACGCAGTATTTT. Its protein product is CASSFSGSVDTQYF.

The CDR3 protein is CASSAQTLNYGYTF. CDR3 DNA: TGTGCCAGCAGTGCTCAGACACTCAACTATGGCTACACCTTC. J is TRBJ1-2 and V is TRBV2; the D is unclear. Germline V gene sequence: CDR1 SNHLY, CDR2 FYNNEI. The CDR3 totals 14 residues. The ends were cut back, 4 bases at V and 2 bases at J, with 11 bases in the middle. Using reference TRBV2 and TRBJ1-2 for the parts outside the CDR3, the full variable domain is EPEVTQTPSHQVTQMGQEVILRCVPISNHLYFYWYRQILGQKVEFLVSFYNNEISEKSEIFDDQFSVERPDGSNFTLKIRSTKLEDSAMYFCASSAQTLNYGYTFGSGTRLTVV.

The V gene is TRBV12-3 or TRBV12-4, the J gene TRBJ2-1; a weak D match, TRBD1 (5 bases). Trimming removed 3 bases at V and 7 bases at J, with 10 bases between. This CDR3 has 13 residues. In nucleotides, the CDR3 is TGTGCCAGCAGTTTCCAGGGAAAGAATGAGCAGTTCTTC. Protein: CASSFQGKNEQFF.

This clonotype was seen only a few times. The CDR3 sequence is CASSWEGSYGYTF. CDR3 nucleotide sequence: TGTGCCAGCAGTTGGGAGGGTAGCTATGGCTACACCTTC. J is TRBJ1-2 and V is TRBV2; unclear D gene. V lost 5 bases and J lost 4, with 11 bases in between. CDR1 is SNHLY, CDR2 FYNNEI, per germline. This CDR3 contains 13 residues.

The CDR3 spells CASSLVARAYEQYV. CDR3 DNA: TGTGCCAGCAGCTTAGTGGCCCGAGCCTACGAGCAGTACGTC. This chain links TRBV11-2 with TRBJ2-7; D is ambiguous. The CDR3 is 14 residues long. Germline V CDR1 and CDR2: SGHAT, FQNNGV. With 1 base removed from V and 2 bases from J, the gap between germline ends came to 9 bases.

This clonotype was seen only once. The chain has TRBV15 and TRBJ1-1; D gene uncertain. Trimming shortened V by 4 bases and J by 2 bases, and 8 bases separated the two germline ends. CDR3 size: 13 residues. Germline V gives CDR1 LNHNV, CDR2 YYDKDF (reference sequence). The CDR3 DNA follows: TGTGCCACCAGCAATCGACGTAACACTGAAGCTTTCTTT. Amino acid sequence: CATSNRRNTEAFF.

This chain uses TRBV11-3 with TRBJ2-3; possible D gene TRBD1, 6 bases. The CDR3 totals 18 residues. V lost 0 bases and J lost 0, with 16 bases in between. Per germline, CDR1 SGHNT and CDR2 YENEEA. The CDR3 sequence is CASSLDYLQGVSTDTQYF. CDR3 nucleotide sequence: TGTGCCAGCAGCTTAGATTACCTACAGGGCGTTAGCACAGATACGCAGTATTTT.